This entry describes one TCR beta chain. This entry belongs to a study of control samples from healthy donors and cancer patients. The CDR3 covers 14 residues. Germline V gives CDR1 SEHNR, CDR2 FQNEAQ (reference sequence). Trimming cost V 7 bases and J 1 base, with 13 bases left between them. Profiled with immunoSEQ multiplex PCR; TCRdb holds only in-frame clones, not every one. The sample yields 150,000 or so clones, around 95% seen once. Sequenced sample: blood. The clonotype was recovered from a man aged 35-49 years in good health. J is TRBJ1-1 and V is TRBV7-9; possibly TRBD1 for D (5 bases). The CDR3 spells CASKRGRENTEAFF. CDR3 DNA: TGTGCCAGCAAACGGGGCAGGGAGAACACTGAAGCTTTCTTT.